This T cell receptor (beta chain) comes out of a study of cytomegalovirus exposure and HLA in healthy donors. This PCR relied on a set of 60 Vbeta primers and 13 Jbeta primers. Study processing details: A later analysis tallied about 80 million unique TCR beta chains, about 11 million of them shared. Assay used: immunoSEQ multiplex PCR; TCRdb lists only in-frame clones, some missing. That table gives V, J and clone size, and the DNA gave D and trimming. The repertoire consists of more than 110,000 clones, with about 78% occurring once and the leading ten covering 6.8%. CDR3 length: 15 residues. Trimming cost V 4 bases and J 1 base; bases outside gene matches: 6. Germline CDR1 reads SGHRS; CDR2 reads YFSETQ. Overall study findings and caveats: Later work found that TCR association rates differed between HLA loci; DRB1 had the most and HLA-C the fewest.

Points on this clone: As yet, its antigen is unknown.

This rearrangement joins TRBV5-1 to TRBJ2-3; 7 nucleotides line up with TRBD1. The receptor was isolated from a man aged 35-49 years in good health and CMV-seropositive. Source material: PBMCs. CDR3 DNA sequence: TGCGCCAGCAGCCTCGACAGGGCCGGCACAGATACGCAGTATTTT. Its translation: CASSLDRAGTDTQYF.